This T cell receptor beta chain was sequenced for a study of blood T cell repertoires in COVID-19. Turning to the study itself: Whether acute or convalescent, the COVID-19 samples came from the United States, Italy and Spain. Nucleic acid was either cDNA or gDNA, and it came from T cells, B-cell-depleted T cells, or PBMCs.

CDR1 MNHEY and CDR2 SVGAGI come from the germline V gene. With 6 bases clipped from V and 2 bases from J, the junction kept 10 bases outside the gene matches. The CDR3 is 15 residues long. In the authors' workflow: For nucleated cells, counts were estimated from reference gene primer amplification. Only in-frame clones appear in the TCRdb table, and some are missing; sequencing was by immunoSEQ multiplex PCR. The V and J calls and clone size are taken from that table; D and trimming were inferred from the DNA. There are 110,000 to 150,000 clones in the sample; 65% to 85% occur only once, and 7% to 9% lies in the top ten.

This receptor was identified in a man aged 50 to 59 with active or convalescent COVID-19. Sequenced input: peripheral blood. This chain connects TRBV6-5 to TRBJ2-7; 7 nucleotides agree with TRBD2. DNA for the CDR3: TGTGCCAGCAGCCACCCCTCTAGCGGCACCTACGAGCAGTACTTC. This translates into CASSHPSSGTYEQYF.